This record concerns one T cell receptor beta chain sequence. The target antigen is unknown. The sample originates from a study of blood T cells in healthy people across ages. The study, taken as a whole, reports: When one million T cells were used, diversity estimates were thought to be underestimates. The study found more naive CD4+ cells and higher diversity in long-lived than aged donors.

Then a second PCR, running roughly 7 to 11 cycles, was carried out with a sample-barcoded 5' primer and a J-beta primer mix. Any given sample supplied a minimum of 3 million CDR3-containing paired-end reads. TCRdb analysed the 5' RACE reads with MiXCR anew, one entry per CDR3 protein. In the table there are about 1.4 million distinct CDR3 sequences, approximately 60% of which are singletons. With 6 bases removed from V and 2 bases from J, the gap between germline ends came to 14 bases. There are 14 residues in the CDR3. The germline V gene encodes CDR1 MNHEY and CDR2 SMNVEV (reference sequence). The V and J genes are TRBV27 and TRBJ2-7; D gene ambiguous. The origin of this receptor is a young man in good health. The material sequenced was blood. CDR3 bases: TGTGCCAGCAGCCTCCCCAACAGAACCTACGAGCAGTACTTC. Protein: CASSLPNRTYEQYF.